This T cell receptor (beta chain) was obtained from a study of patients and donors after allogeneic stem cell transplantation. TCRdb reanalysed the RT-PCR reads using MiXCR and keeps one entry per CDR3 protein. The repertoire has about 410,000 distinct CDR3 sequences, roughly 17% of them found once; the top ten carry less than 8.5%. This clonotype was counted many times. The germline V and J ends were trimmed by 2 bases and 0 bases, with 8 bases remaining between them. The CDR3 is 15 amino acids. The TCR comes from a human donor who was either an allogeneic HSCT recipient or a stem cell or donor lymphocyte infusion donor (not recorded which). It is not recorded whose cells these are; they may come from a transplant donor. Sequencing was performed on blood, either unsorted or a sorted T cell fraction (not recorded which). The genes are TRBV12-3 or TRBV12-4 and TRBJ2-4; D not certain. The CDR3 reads CASSLKGLAKNIQYF. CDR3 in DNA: TGTGCCAGCAGTTTAAAGGGTCTAGCCAAAAACATTCAGTACTTC.